The 29 T cell receptor beta chains reported below all come from one sample, sequenced in a study of blood T cells in healthy people across ages. Combining a sample-barcoded 5' primer with a J-beta primer mix, a second PCR ran for roughly 7 to 11 cycles. TCRdb re-called the 5' RACE reads through MiXCR, storing one row per CDR3 protein. Here the sample spans 900,000 to 950,000 distinct CDR3 sequences, 25% to 30% being singletons. The same sample was also used in a study of T cells of mothers and their children.

The sequencing input was blood. These TCRs come from a woman aged 40 to 49 in good health.

This clonotype was seen many times. This chain joins TRBV7-2 and TRBJ2-5; 10 positions match TRBD2. CDR1 and CDR2 from the germline V gene are SGHTA and FQGNSA. The CDR3 contains 16 residues. With 6 bases clipped from V and 2 bases from J, the junction kept 9 bases outside the gene matches. The CDR3 DNA follows: TGTGCCAGCAGTTCGGACCTAGCGGGGGATCAAGAGACCCAGTACTTC. The encoded protein is CASSSDLAGDQETQYF.

In this sample, this clonotype turned up a few times. J is TRBJ1-1 and V is TRBV20-1; no firm D call. CDR3 length: 13 residues. V gave up 3 bases and J gave up 6 bases, with 14 bases separating them. Germline CDR1 and CDR2: DFQATT and SNEGSKA (reference sequence). CDR3 DNA sequence: TGCAGTGCTAGGGCTCCCGGCGGCGCTGAAGCTTTCTTT. This gives the protein CSARAPGGAEAFF.

This clonotype has a handful of counts. The chain recombines TRBV7-2 with TRBJ2-1; no clear D. Germline V lookup: CDR1 SGHTA, CDR2 FQGNSA. Between the trimmed V and J ends, which lost 0 bases and 10 bases, there was a span of 4 bases. The CDR3 runs 11 residues. The CDR3 coding sequence is TGTGCCAGCAGCTTAGCCTGGGAGCAGTTCTTC. Protein product: CASSLAWEQFF.

The rearrangement links TRBV3-1 to TRBJ1-2, with TRBD1 matching over 7 bases. The V gene's germline CDR1 is LGHDT and CDR2 YNNKEL (reference sequence). The CDR3 length is 12 residues. J gave up 3 bases and V 8 bases, and 3 bases lay outside the gene matches. The CDR3 reads CASGGTDYGYTF. The CDR3 nucleotides are TGTGCCAGCGGCGGGACAGACTATGGCTACACCTTC.

This chain connects TRBV5-1 to TRBJ1-1, with D possibly being TRBD1 (5 bases). Trimming shortened V by 0 bases and J by 3 bases, and 9 bases separated the two germline ends. The CDR3 is 14 residues long. CDR1 SGHRS and CDR2 YFSETQ come from the germline V gene. Here the CDR3 reads CASSLAGAYTEAFF. DNA of the CDR3: TGCGCCAGCAGCTTGGCCGGGGCCTACACTGAAGCTTTCTTT.

This clonotype was picked up a small number of times. A read error may be the cause here, since a much bigger clone is one base away. The chain couples TRBV5-1 to TRBJ2-5; D possibly corresponds to TRBD2 (5 bases). The germline gives CDR1 SGHRS, CDR2 YFSETQ. This CDR3 has 15 amino acids. The V end was cut by 8 bases, the J end by 11 bases, with 28 bases between. The CDR3 nucleotides read TGCGCCAGTTCTCCGACTATATCTAACTACAATGAGCAGTACTTC. This codes for CASSPTISNYNEQYF.

This clonotype was seen many times. The J gene is TRBJ2-1, the V gene TRBV7-9; 10 bases fit TRBD1. CDR3 length equals 16 residues. The germline V gene has CDR1 SEHNR and CDR2 FQNEAQ (reference sequence). V shed 4 bases, J shed 8 bases, and the junction held 11 bases outside the gene matches. The CDR3 region is CASSYPRDRGSDEQFF. The CDR3 DNA reads as TGTGCCAGCAGCTATCCCCGGGACAGGGGTTCGGATGAGCAGTTCTTC.

The CDR3 DNA reads as TGCAGTGCTCTTGGGCCGGGGGCTGGGGCCAACGTCCTGACTTTC. As protein: CSALGPGAGANVLTF. The chain links TRBV20-1 to TRBJ2-6, with a possible D match to TRBD2 (6 bases). V lost 5 bases and J lost 2, with 13 bases in between. The CDR3 spans 15 residues. In germline, CDR1 is DFQATT, CDR2 SNEGSKA (reference sequence).

This clonotype was picked up a small number of times. The V gene is TRBV7-9, the J gene TRBJ2-1; unclear D gene. Trimming shortened V by 6 bases and J by 10 bases, and 13 bases separated the two germline ends. This CDR3 spans 12 amino acids. Per germline, CDR1 SEHNR and CDR2 FQNEAQ (reference sequence). Here the CDR3 reads CASSSVGGEQFF. Here the CDR3 DNA reads TGTGCCAGCAGTTCGGTAGGTGGGGAGCAGTTCTTC. Variable domain in full (rest from reference TRBV7-9 and TRBJ2-1): DTGVSQNPRHKITKRGQNVTFRCDPISEHNRLYWYRQTLGQGPEFLTYFQNEAQLEKSRLLSDRFSAERPKGSFSTLEIQRTEQGDSAMYLCASSSVGGEQFFGPGTRLTVL.

The chain joins TRBV3-1 to TRBJ2-3; TRBD2 is a possible D gene (7 bases). The V end was cut by 1 base, the J end by 7 bases, with 15 bases between. The CDR3 is made up of 15 amino acids. Germline values: CDR1 LGHDT, CDR2 YNNKEL (reference sequence). CDR3 DNA sequence: TGTGCCAGCAGCCAAGGACGGGGGGCCGCAAATACGCAGTATTTT. It encodes CASSQGRGAANTQYF.

The gene calls are TRBV20-1 and TRBJ1-6; D is possibly TRBD1 (5 bases). The CDR3 consists of 14 residues. In germline, CDR1 is DFQATT, CDR2 SNEGSKA (reference sequence). The V end lost 3 bases, the J end lost 14 bases, and 20 bases lay between the germline ends. The CDR3 DNA reads as TGCAGTGCTAGTGGAGGCAGGGCCCCCGGGGCCCTCCACTTT. Protein: CSASGGRAPGALHF.

The chain couples TRBV20-1 to TRBJ1-1, with unresolved D. Trimming took 1 base from V and 6 from J, leaving 6 bases between them. Germline V CDR1 and CDR2: DFQATT, SNEGSKA (reference sequence). The CDR3 loop spans 11 amino acids. The CDR3 is CSARVQSEAFF. CDR3 nucleotide sequence: TGCAGTGCTAGAGTCCAGTCTGAAGCTTTCTTT.

The rearrangement uses TRBV20-1 and TRBJ1-2; D gene unclear. Germline V gene lookup returns CDR1 DFQATT and CDR2 SNEGSKA (reference sequence). CDR3 size: 10 residues. Trimming removed 5 bases at V and 6 bases at J, with 7 bases between. CDR3 residues: CSARADGYTF. The CDR3 DNA follows: TGCAGTGCTCGAGCGGATGGCTACACCTTC.

This clonotype was detected only a few times. This may arise from a read error, as a much more abundant clone is one base away. The genes are TRBV20-1 and TRBJ2-7; 11 bases map to TRBD1. Germline CDR1 is DFQATT and CDR2 is SNEGSKA (reference sequence). V shed 0 bases, J shed 5 bases, and the junction held 9 bases outside the gene matches. The CDR3 consists of 16 residues. The CDR3 sequence: CSARDMGTGGYDEQYF. The DNA of the CDR3 is TGCAGTGCTAGAGACATGGGGACAGGGGGATACGACGAGCAGTACTTC.

The V gene is TRBV20-1, the J gene TRBJ1-2; 8 nucleotides align to TRBD1. Trimming removed 4 bases from V and 4 bases from J; junction bases left unmatched: 11. Germline assignment: CDR1 DFQATT and CDR2 SNEGSKA (reference sequence). The CDR3 is 15 amino acids. CDR3 residues: CSATTSRGLPYGYTF. CDR3 coding DNA: TGCAGTGCTACGACATCCAGGGGGCTCCCCTATGGCTACACCTTC.

The J gene is TRBJ2-3, the V gene TRBV14; 8 bases fit TRBD1. This CDR3 has 18 amino acids. Germline V gene lookup returns CDR1 SGHDN and CDR2 FVKESK. With 0 bases clipped from V and 6 bases from J, the junction kept 14 bases outside the gene matches. The DNA for the CDR3 is TGTGCCAGCAGCCAAGACCCCGTCCGGGACAGGAGTTGGGATACGCAGTATTTT. Its protein product is CASSQDPVRDRSWDTQYF. Looking up the rest from reference TRBV14 and TRBJ2-3 gives the full variable domain: EAGVTQFPSHSVIEKGQTVTLRCDPISGHDNLYWYRRVMGKEIKFLLHFVKESKQDESGMPNNRFLAERTGGTYSTLKVQPAELEDSGVYFCASSQDPVRDRSWDTQYFGPGTRLTVL.

This chain joins TRBV11-2 and TRBJ2-1; D is uncertain. Near its end, the DNA agrees better with TRBJ2-7, so the J call may be wrong. CDR3 length: 14 amino acids. CDR1 is SGHAT, CDR2 FQNNGV, per germline. The CDR3 sequence: CASRGLSSYNEQYF. The CDR3 nucleotides read TGTGCCAGCAGAGGGTTGAGCTCCTACAATGAGCAGTACTTC.

On this clonotype: This may arise from a read error, as a much more abundant clone is one base away. V usage is TRBV2 and J usage is TRBJ2-3; D remains ambiguous. The germline CDR1 and CDR2 sequences are SNHLY and FYNNEI. The CDR3 has 16 residues. V gave up 0 bases and J gave up 2 bases, with 12 bases separating them. The CDR3 region is CASSEALWALTDTQYF. As DNA, the CDR3 is TGTGCCAGCAGTGAAGCGCTTTGGGCCCTCACAGATACGCAGTATTTT.

This clonotype was seen a handful of times. The chain recombines TRBV6-6 with TRBJ1-6; D unresolved. CDR1 is MNHNY and CDR2 is SVGAGI in the germline V gene (reference sequence). Trimming shortened V by 8 bases and J by 1 base, and 3 bases separated the two germline ends. CDR3 length equals 12 residues. The DNA for the CDR3 is TGTGCCAGCCGGTCCTATAATTCACCCCTCCACTTT. Translating it yields CASRSYNSPLHF.

There are many counts of this clonotype. This chain links TRBV3-1 with TRBJ2-5; 7 bases are shared with TRBD2. Per germline, CDR1 LGHDT and CDR2 YNNKEL (reference sequence). The CDR3 runs 14 residues. The ends lost 5 bases at V and 1 base at J; junction bases unmatched: 4. Written as DNA, the CDR3 is TGTGCCAGCAGCTTTAGCGGGCGCCAAGAGACCCAGTACTTC. It translates to CASSFSGRQETQYF.

The V call is TRBV9, the J call TRBJ2-3, with D perhaps TRBD1 or TRBD2 (6 bases each). The CDR3 is made up of 15 amino acids. Germline CDR1 reads SGDLS; CDR2 reads YYNGEE. Trimming removed 2 bases from V and 4 bases from J, with 14 bases in between. CDR3 loop: CASSVRGARADTQYF. In DNA, the CDR3 is TGTGCCAGCAGCGTTAGGGGGGCGAGGGCAGATACGCAGTATTTT.

Turning to this clonotype: The junction and the germline gene differ at one end; a read error may be behind it. The V and J genes are TRBV5-6 and TRBJ2-2; 7 bases line up with TRBD1. The CDR3 length is 14 residues. Per the germline V gene, CDR1 is SGHDT and CDR2 is YYEEEE. The CDR3 is CASSLDRNTGELVF. The CDR3 DNA follows: TGTGCCAGCAGTTTGGACAGGAACACCGGGGAGCTGGTTTTT.

This chain links TRBV12-3 or TRBV12-4 with TRBJ1-1; no clear D. Trimming removed 10 bases from V and 5 bases from J, with 23 bases in between. The CDR3 has 15 residues. In nucleotides, the CDR3 is TGTGCCACCGACCGCCCGGATGGGCTGGGAACTGAAGCTTTCTTT. Residues: CATDRPDGLGTEAFF.

This clonotype has a count of ten or more. In nucleotides, the CDR3 is TGTGCCAGCAGCCCTTCGGGACTTCTGGAGACCCAGTACTTC. Protein: CASSPSGLLETQYF. This chain connects TRBV3-1 to TRBJ2-5; tentatively, D is TRBD2 (6 bases). The CDR3 totals 14 residues. With 4 bases removed from V and 5 bases from J, the gap between germline ends came to 14 bases. The V gene's germline CDR1 is LGHDT and CDR2 YNNKEL (reference sequence).

The sample holds many counts of this clonotype. The chain employs TRBV7-2 and TRBJ2-5; D not certain. The CDR3 totals 12 residues. CDR1 and CDR2 from the germline V gene are SGHTA and FQGNSA. Between the trimmed V and J ends, which lost 3 bases and 5 bases, there was a span of 7 bases. CDR3 sequence: CASSFTTETQYF. The CDR3 DNA reads TGTGCCAGCAGCTTCACTACGGAGACCCAGTACTTC.

The rearrangement links TRBV20-1 to TRBJ1-1, with D hard to call. Germline assignment: CDR1 DFQATT and CDR2 SNEGSKA (reference sequence). Trimming shortened V by 6 bases and J by 6 bases, and 11 bases separated the two germline ends. CDR3 length: 11 residues. The CDR3 loop reads CSARLSSEAFF. The CDR3 DNA reads TGCAGTGCCAGACTTTCTTCTGAAGCTTTCTTT.

This chain connects TRBV3-1 to TRBJ2-5; TRBD1 might be the D (6 bases). V was pared by 2 bases and J by 3 bases, with 16 bases between. This CDR3 contains 16 residues. Germline V lookup: CDR1 LGHDT, CDR2 YNNKEL (reference sequence). The CDR3 nucleotides read TGTGCCAGCAGCCAAACAGGGACGGGGACGAAAGAGACCCAGTACTTC. Residues: CASSQTGTGTKETQYF.

The V and J genes are TRBV28 and TRBJ1-1; TRBD1 aligns across 7 bases. The CDR3 is made up of 16 amino acids. Per germline, CDR1 MDHEN and CDR2 SYDVKM. V gave up 6 bases and J gave up 1 base; unmatched junction bases: 11. The CDR3 DNA reads TGTGCCAGCAGCCGACAGGGTTGGTCACAGAACACTGAAGCTTTCTTT. This translates into CASSRQGWSQNTEAFF. The entire variable domain, with the rest obtained from reference TRBV28 and TRBJ1-1, is as follows: DVKVTQSSRYLVKRTGEKVFLECVQDMDHENMFWYRQDPGLGLRLIYFSYDVKMKEKGDIPEGYSVSREKKERFSLILESASTNQTSMYLCASSRQGWSQNTEAFFGQGTRLTVV.

This clonotype was observed a few times. This rearrangement joins TRBV28 to TRBJ1-2; D unresolved. The CDR3 length is 14 residues. V was cut by 6 bases and J by 6 bases, with 17 bases left in between. The germline V gene has CDR1 MDHEN and CDR2 SYDVKM. Written as DNA, the CDR3 is TGTGCCAGCAGCCCCCGGGTAGGGCGCGATGGCTACACCTTC. It translates to CASSPRVGRDGYTF.